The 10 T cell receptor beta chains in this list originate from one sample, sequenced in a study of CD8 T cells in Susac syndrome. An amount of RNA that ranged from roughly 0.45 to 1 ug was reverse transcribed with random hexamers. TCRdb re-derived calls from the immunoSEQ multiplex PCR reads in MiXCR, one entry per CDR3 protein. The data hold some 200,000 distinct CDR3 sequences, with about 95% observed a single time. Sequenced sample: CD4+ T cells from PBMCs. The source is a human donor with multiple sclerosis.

The CDR3 reads CSAIQGIGGYTF. In DNA, the CDR3 is TGCAGTGCTATACAGGGGATCGGTGGCTACACCTTC. The chain couples TRBV20-1 to TRBJ1-2, with 7 bases identical to TRBD1. Per germline, CDR1 DFQATT and CDR2 SNEGSKA (reference sequence). The V gene end was trimmed by 4 bases and the J gene end by 7 bases; junction bases not matched to a gene: 6. The length of the CDR3 is 12 residues.

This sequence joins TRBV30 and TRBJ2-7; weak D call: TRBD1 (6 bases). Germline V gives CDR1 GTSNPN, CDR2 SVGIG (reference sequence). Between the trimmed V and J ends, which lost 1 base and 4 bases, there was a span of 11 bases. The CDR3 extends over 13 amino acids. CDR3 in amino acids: CAWSGQGKYEQYF. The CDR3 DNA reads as TGTGCCTGGAGTGGGCAGGGGAAGTACGAGCAGTACTTC.

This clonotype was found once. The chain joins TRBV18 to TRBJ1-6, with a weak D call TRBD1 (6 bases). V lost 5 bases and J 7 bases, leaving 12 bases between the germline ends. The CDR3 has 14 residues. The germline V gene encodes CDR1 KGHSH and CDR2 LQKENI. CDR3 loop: CASSTGTLNSPLHF. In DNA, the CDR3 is TGTGCCAGCTCAACCGGGACACTAAATTCACCCCTCCACTTT.

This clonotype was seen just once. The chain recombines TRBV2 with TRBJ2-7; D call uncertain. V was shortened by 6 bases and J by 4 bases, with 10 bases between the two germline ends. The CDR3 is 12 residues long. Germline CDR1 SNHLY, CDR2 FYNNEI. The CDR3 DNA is TGTGCCAGCAGCCGGGTGCCGTACGAGCAGTACTTC. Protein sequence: CASSRVPYEQYF.

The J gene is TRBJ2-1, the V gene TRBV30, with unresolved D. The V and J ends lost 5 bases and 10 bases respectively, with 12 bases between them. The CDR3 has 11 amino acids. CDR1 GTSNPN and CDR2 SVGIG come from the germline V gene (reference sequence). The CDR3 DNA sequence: TGTGCCTGGGACTTAAGGCTGGAGCAGTTCTTC. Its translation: CAWDLRLEQFF.

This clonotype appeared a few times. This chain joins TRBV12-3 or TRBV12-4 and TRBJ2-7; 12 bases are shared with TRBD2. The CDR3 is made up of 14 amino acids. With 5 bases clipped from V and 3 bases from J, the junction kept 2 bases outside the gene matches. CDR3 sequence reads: CASSPTSGGYEQYF. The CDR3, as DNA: TGTGCCAGCAGTCCGACTAGCGGGGGCTACGAGCAGTACTTC.

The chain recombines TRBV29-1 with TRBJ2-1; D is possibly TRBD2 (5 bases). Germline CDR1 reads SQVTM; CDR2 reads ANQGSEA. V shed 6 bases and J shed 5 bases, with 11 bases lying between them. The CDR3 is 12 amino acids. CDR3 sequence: CSVTDWNNEQFF. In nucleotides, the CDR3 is TGCAGCGTCACGGACTGGAACAATGAGCAGTTCTTC.

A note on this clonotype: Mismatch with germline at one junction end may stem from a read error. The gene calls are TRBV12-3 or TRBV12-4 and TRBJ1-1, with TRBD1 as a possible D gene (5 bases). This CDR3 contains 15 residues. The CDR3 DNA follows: TGTGCCAGCAGCTTAGGTTCCAGGACACGGGCTGAAGCTTTCTTT. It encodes CASSLGSRTRAEAFF.

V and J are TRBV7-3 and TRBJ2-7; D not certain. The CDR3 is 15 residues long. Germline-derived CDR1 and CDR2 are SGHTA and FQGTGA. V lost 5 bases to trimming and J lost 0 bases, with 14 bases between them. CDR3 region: CASSKHGSSSYEQYF. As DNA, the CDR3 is TGTGCCAGCAGCAAACACGGCTCAAGCTCCTACGAGCAGTACTTC.

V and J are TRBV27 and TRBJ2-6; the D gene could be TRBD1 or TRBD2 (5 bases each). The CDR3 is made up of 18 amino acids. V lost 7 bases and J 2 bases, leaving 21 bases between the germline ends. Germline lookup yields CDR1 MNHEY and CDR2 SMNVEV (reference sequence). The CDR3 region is CASMAFGLGEPGANVLTF. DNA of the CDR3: TGTGCCAGCATGGCGTTCGGGTTGGGGGAACCTGGGGCCAACGTCCTGACTTTC.